Included here is one TCR beta chain sequence, with context. With 0 bases clipped from V and 3 bases from J, the junction kept 11 bases outside the gene matches. The length of the CDR3 is 18 residues. Germline V gives CDR1 SGHNT, CDR2 YYREEE (reference sequence). The data stem from a study of T cell changes during pregnancy in multiple sclerosis. Sequenced by immunoSEQ multiplex PCR; TCRdb stores in-frame clones only, minus some. Here the sample spans 70,000 to 95,000 clones, about 92% being singletons. This rearrangement joins TRBV5-4 to TRBJ1-1; the match to TRBD1 covers 10 bases. The starting material was peripheral blood, obtained in the second trimester of pregnancy. The sequence was obtained from a female donor with multiple sclerosis, enrolled in a pregnancy study. CDR3 coding DNA: TGTGCCAGCAGCTTGGGCGGGACAGGGGTGAGAGGTTACACTGAAGCTTTCTTT. Its translation: CASSLGGTGVRGYTEAFF.